This T cell receptor beta chain is from a study of cytomegalovirus exposure and HLA in healthy donors (dated by TCRdb to the late 2010s). Background on the whole study: An earlier analysis of roughly 500 of the donors reported approximately 300 Gb of sequence data and 117 million unique TCR beta sequences obtained from approximately 180 million T cells. An early release that covered fewer than 800 HLA-typed donors contained about 300 gigabases of sequencing data and about 93 million unique TCR sequences. Of the roughly 400 genotyped donors, 65% to 90% fell in the genetic ancestry cluster associated with self-reported Caucasian donors. The study was designed to test whether signatures of past pathogen exposure could be identified by cataloging public T cell receptors. The study used immunosequencing to profile the T cell repertoires of 666 subjects and linked those repertoires to cytomegalovirus serostatus. In addition to the first cohort of 666 subjects, a separate validation cohort of 120 different subjects was used. To predict cytomegalovirus infection status, the study combined high-throughput TCR immunosequencing, statistical association of individual TCRs with disease status, and machine learning. A later analysis re-examined previously published TCR beta repertoires from more than 600 donors and added high-resolution HLA genotyping to investigate patterns of TCR occurrence. Rather than using new phenotypic data, the later analysis identified candidate immune exposures from TCR beta sequences and from how often those sequences occurred across donors. In an earlier analysis of 500 to 650 of the donors, high-throughput TCR beta sequencing was used to judge whether each TCR beta V gene segment behaved as functional or pseudogenic. Donor age, sex, ethnicity and CMV serostatus were compiled alongside the repertoire data. A later genetic analysis took genome-wide SNP genotypes for about three fifths of the 666 donors and used that subset as a discovery cohort. All discovery cohort repertoires had been generated using a single sequencing platform. HLA typing covered class I and class II loci at four-digit resolution. The number of typed donors differed by locus: about 620-640 for A, B, C, DRB1 and DQB1; approximately 520 for DQA1; approximately 600 for DPA1; and around 450 for DPB1. Roughly 5 DR-DQ haplotypes were treated as single units for association and clustering because of strong linkage in the cohort. Among some 410 genotyped donors of the cohort, an average of approximately 220,000 unique TCR beta nucleotide sequences was sequenced per donor, of which about 18% were non-productive. The paper's findings and limits, for the study overall: Because counts were too low, about 15 rarely observed V segments, including chromosome 9 orphons, were left out of the earlier analysis of several hundred of the donors. The classifier was reported to diagnose cytomegalovirus status with high specificity and sensitivity in both the original cohort and the validation cohort. A later genetic analysis reported fewer N-insertions in productive TCRs among donors in an Asian-associated ancestry cluster than the approximately 670-donor mean. The sequencing pipeline was judged likely to have produced a cluster of highly shared sequence variants as a technical artifact. Most CMV-associated TCR beta chains appeared to be HLA-restricted in a later analysis, and the HLA associations seemed to be driven largely by CMV exposure. According to a later analysis, TCR association rates differed among HLA loci, with DRB1 alleles showing the most associated TCRs and HLA-C alleles showing the fewest. Because some donors lacked HLA typing at each locus, the association tests relied only on the typed subset. In this cohort, only TCR beta chains were sequenced, and detectable features were limited by the absence of alpha or paired-chain data. In an earlier analysis of over 550 of the donors, most TCR beta V segments were observed in productive rearrangements about 87% or about 30% of the time, broadly matching IMGT annotations. Correlated functional status among segregating V segments might reflect linkage disequilibrium, but an unknown experimental factor could not be ruled out. A later genetic analysis associated a missense DCLRE1C variant with V-gene and J-gene trimming of TCR beta chains, and an independent cohort replicated the association. While some public TCRs were present in many individuals, most TCR sequences turned up only very rarely across donors. Strong co-occurrence of HLA alleles, especially DR and DQ, made assigning TCR associations to individual alleles difficult. Sequencing depth was assumed to be roughly uniform across donors in the presence/absence analyses, though that assumption may not hold. For the cohort, immune exposure information was limited to CMV serostatus. Three of the identified cytomegalovirus-associated TCR beta chains were confirmed in vitro to be specific for cytomegalovirus antigens. According to the authors, the approach could potentially be generalized to other disease states and immunological phenotypes. The study listed 170 or so TCR beta chains as associated with cytomegalovirus. In a later analysis, 15,000 to 20,000 TCR beta sequences were associated with specific HLA alleles at a false discovery rate of 0.05. In a later analysis, HLA-associated TCR beta chains showed more clonal expansion and lower generation probabilities than non-associated chains that were equally common. A further reported finding was that TCR beta sequences accurately predicted the HLA-A and HLA-B alleles for most subjects in the first cohort. A later analysis reported that several top co-occurrence clusters appeared linked to parvovirus B19, influenza, CMV and Epstein-Barr virus. Some IMGT-functional V segments, including TRBV6-2 and TRBV6-3, could not be distinguished by the 87-base-pair reads and were therefore excluded.

The cohort consisted of some 670 healthy bone marrow donors. All cohort members were sampled while nominally healthy, although unrecorded immune exposures were likely present. The donor tested CMV seropositive, placing the donor among the 289 seropositive members of the cohort. A peripheral blood sample was provided by each donor, and peripheral blood mononuclear cells were used for TCR beta sequencing. The Qiagen DNeasy Blood Extraction Kit was used to extract genomic DNA from the blood cell samples. The library was produced with the immunoSEQ multiplex PCR assay. For the multiplex PCR, a mixture combining 60 forward primers for TCR Vbeta segments and 13 reverse primers for TCR Jbeta segments was used. Amplification of the CDR3 region of rearranged TCR beta genes was performed with a multiplex PCR assay on genomic DNA. On the Illumina HiSeq System, the amplified TCR beta libraries were sequenced as 87-base-pair reads. The original methods were these. A later analysis counted approximately 76 million unique TCR beta chains across the approximately 700 repertoires, and 10 million to 12 million of these chains were shared by at least two donors. A nearest-neighbor algorithm error-corrected the raw reads and collapsed the reads into unique sequences, merging closely related sequences to remove PCR and sequencing errors. V, D and J gene segments were assigned by aligning CDR3 sequences to IMGT reference sequences. For a sequence to be retained, a match of at least six nucleotides to both a V gene segment and a J gene segment was required. Rearrangements were classified as productive when the CDR3 lacked stop codons and remained in frame with V and J, and all other rearrangements were classified as non-productive. Following IMGT convention, CDR3 was defined as the stretch from the second conserved V-encoded cysteine up to the conserved J-encoded phenylalanine. Sequences without an unambiguous match to a single V gene segment were excluded from the earlier analysis of almost 600 of the donors. In an earlier analysis of approximately 590 of the donors, V segments were called functional above 56.7% productive rearrangements and were called segregating when the between-donor standard deviation exceeded 5%. To diagnose cytomegalovirus status from the catalog of TCR beta chain sequences, a statistical classification framework was built. In a later analysis, TCR nucleotide sequences were compared against IMGT/GENE-DB human TR gene sequences so that V and J genes could be assigned. In a later analysis, CDR3 sequences and most-parsimonious VDJ recombination scenarios were assigned using the TCRdist pipeline. In a later analysis, every TCR beta chain was defined by the combination of its CDR3 amino acid sequence and its V-gene family, and reads without a unique V-gene family were dropped. In a later analysis, approximately 640 highly shared, low-generation-probability nucleotide sequences were removed to address suspected cross-contamination and a sequencing artifact. A later analysis calculated a clonal expansion index for each public chain from normalized within-repertoire ranks of inferred template counts. Generation probabilities in a later analysis came from a VDJ recombination model fitted to out-of-frame rearrangements, and those results were checked against IGoR. Hypergeometric tests were used in a later analysis to score TCR-TCR, TCR-HLA and TCR-CMV co-occurrence, with a repertoire-size bias correction applied to the TCR pairs. False discovery rates were estimated in a later analysis by permuting HLA or CMV assignments 20 times. In a later analysis, co-occurring TCRs were grouped using DBSCAN, with TCRdist sequence similarity added in when clustering inside HLA-allele-positive subsets. Repertoires with fewer than 30,000 or more than 120,000 public chains were left out of co-occurrence clustering, as were about 5 repertoires with anomalous nucleotide sharing. The table comes from immuneACCESS by way of TCRdb, which keeps in-frame sequences with V and J called. Part of the clones is missing from these tables; in studies checked, under half for an unresolved V gene and the rest for unknown reasons. D and trimming were read from the DNA, whereas the V and J calls and clone size are those reported in that table. The sample yields some 150,000 clones; over 75% were counted once. Approximately 6% of the sample is held by the ten biggest clonotypes.

Details on this clone: Which antigen it targets is not known. Base-call qualities are not available, and no considerably larger clone is one nucleotide away.

CDR1 and CDR2 are read off the germline V gene as SGHDT and YYEEEE. The CDR3 contains 17 residues, cysteine and phenylalanine counted. The kept DNA is CDR3 alone, 51 bases in frame from the first base. V is shortened by 0 bases, J by 2 bases, and the region joining them spans 15 bases. This receptor chain uses TRBV5-6 and TRBJ1-5, with TRBD1 perhaps the D gene, on 6 matching bases. The sequenced sample consisted of PBMCs. The source is a man aged 30-40 years in good health and CMV-seropositive. The DNA sequence is TGTGCCAGCAGCTTGGGCACACAGGGCCTCGGCAATCAGCCCCAGCATTTT. It translates as CASSLGTQGLGNQPQHF.